A selection of T cell receptor beta chains follows, all from one sample in a study of T cell responses to AZD1222 COVID-19 vaccine. Clones were read by immunoSEQ multiplex PCR, and TCRdb kept only the in-frame ones, dropping some. There are some 130,000 clones in the sample; approximately 90% occur only once, and about 1.1% lies in the top ten. The sequencing here drew on peripheral blood, taken 28 days after the second AZD1222 dose. The receptor set was obtained from an adult who received the AZD1222 COVID-19 vaccine. Each CDR3 is given with its conserved first and last residue. D genes are given only for firm matches. Rows may omit the clone size; those that give it use once, few, many or a size class.

clone size	CDR3 length	V gene	J gene	D gene	CDR3 protein	CDR3 DNA
-	16	TRBV5-1	TRBJ2-1	TRBD1	CASSLIYRGSNNEQFF	TGCGCCAGCAGCCTCATCTACAGGGGGTCTAACAATGAGCAGTTCTTC
-	15	TRBV5-1	TRBJ1-2	TRBD1	CASSSTLTGGYGYTF	TGCGCCAGCAGCTCCACTCTGACAGGGGGCTATGGCTACACCTTC
-	11	TRBV2	TRBJ1-2	-	CASTANYGYTF	TGTGCCAGCACGGCTAACTATGGCTACACCTTC
-	15	TRBV6-5	TRBJ2-7	-	CASTSGTGKNYEQYF	TGTGCCAGCACCAGCGGGACAGGAAAAAACTACGAGCAGTACTTC
-	14	TRBV2	TRBJ1-1	TRBD1	CASSRQGMNTEAFF	TGTGCCAGCAGCCGACAGGGGATGAACACTGAAGCTTTCTTT
-	16	TRBV5-4	TRBJ1-1	TRBD1	CASSPIDREENAEAFF	TGTGCCAGCAGCCCGATTGACAGGGAGGAGAACGCTGAAGCTTTCTTT
-	14	TRBV9	TRBJ1-3	-	CASSVGEPGNTIYF	TGTGCCAGCAGCGTGGGTGAACCTGGAAACACCATATATTTT
once	16	TRBV4-2	TRBJ1-2	TRBD1	CASRADAQGDRYGYTF	TGTGCCAGCAGAGCAGACGCACAGGGGGATAGGTATGGCTACACCTTC
few	16	TRBV6-4	TRBJ2-6	TRBD1	CASSDQGASGANVLTF	TGTGCCAGCAGTGACCAGGGGGCAAGTGGGGCCAACGTCCTGACTTTC
-	16	TRBV10-3	TRBJ2-5	TRBD2	CAISDDSAGGQETQYF	TGTGCCATCAGTGACGATTCAGCGGGAGGGCAAGAGACCCAGTACTTC
-	15	TRBV18	TRBJ2-3	TRBD1	CASSLRTGSTDTQYF	TGTGCCAGCTCATTACGGACAGGGAGCACAGATACGCAGTATTTT
-	14	TRBV24-1	TRBJ2-3	TRBD1	CATQNRGPTDTQYF	TGTGCCACGCAAAACAGGGGTCCCACAGATACGCAGTATTTT
-	16	TRBV11-3	TRBJ2-1	TRBD1	CASSPHQDRGINEQFF	TGTGCCAGCAGTCCCCACCAGGACAGGGGAATAAATGAGCAGTTCTTC
once	18	TRBV5-1	TRBJ1-1	-	CASSPTRDRGGGRTEAFF	TGCGCCAGCAGCCCCACCCGGGACCGGGGAGGGGGGAGGACTGAAGCTTTCTTT
-	14	TRBV9	TRBJ1-3	TRBD1	CASGKDRAGNTIYF	TGTGCCAGCGGCAAAGACAGGGCTGGAAACACCATATATTTT
-	15	TRBV28	TRBJ2-7	-	CASREGTDLYYEQYF	TGTGCCAGCCGAGAAGGGACCGACCTTTACTACGAGCAGTACTTC
few	15	TRBV5-4	TRBJ2-3	-	CASSFFSDYTDTQYF	TGTGCCAGCAGCTTTTTTAGCGATTACACAGATACGCAGTATTTT
few	13	TRBV5-1	TRBJ1-2	-	CASSPVANYGYTF	TGCGCCAGCAGCCCTGTTGCGAACTATGGCTACACCTTC
-	12	TRBV10-1	TRBJ2-7	-	CANRTLCSEQYF	TGCGCCAACCGAACACTCTGTTCCGAGCAGTACTTC
-	14	TRBV18	TRBJ2-3	-	CASSPPSGTDTQYF	TGTGCCAGCTCACCGCCCAGCGGCACAGATACGCAGTATTTT
-	15	TRBV6-1	TRBJ2-5	-	CASSESRGSRKTQYF	TGTGCCAGCAGTGAATCGCGTGGGAGTCGTAAGACCCAGTACTTC
once	15	TRBV5-1	TRBJ2-1	TRBD2	CASSLEAGSYNEQFF	TGCGCCAGCAGCTTGGAAGCGGGGAGCTACAATGAGCAGTTCTTC
-	11	TRBV28	TRBJ2-7	-	CASSQSPEQYF	TGTGCCAGCAGCCAAAGTCCCGAGCAGTACTTC
once	20	TRBV19	TRBJ2-2	TRBD1	CASSIGLGRGQFARFRELFF	TGTGCCAGTAGTATAGGTCTGGGCCGGGGACAGTTCGCGCGATTTAGGGAGCTGTTTTTT
-	15	TRBV6-5	TRBJ2-2	-	CAKTGGGANTGELFF	TGTGCCAAAACAGGGGGAGGGGCAAACACCGGGGAGCTGTTTTTT
-	18	TRBV4-2	TRBJ2-7	-	CASSQEGVSRELFYEQYF	TGTGCCAGCAGCCAAGAGGGAGTATCGCGGGAACTCTTCTACGAGCAGTACTTC
once	13	TRBV12-3/TRBV12-4	TRBJ1-5	TRBD1	CASSAGGRQPQHF	TGTGCCAGCAGTGCAGGGGGCCGGCAGCCCCAGCATTTT
once	13	TRBV30	TRBJ1-2	TRBD1	CAWSMDRRHGYTF	TGTGCCTGGAGTATGGACAGGCGCCATGGCTACACCTTC
-	12	TRBV20-1	TRBJ1-2	-	CSASIQIYGYTF	TGCAGTGCTAGTATCCAGATCTATGGCTACACCTTC
-	14	TRBV28	TRBJ2-1	-	CASSITGVRNEQFF	TGTGCCAGCAGCATAACGGGAGTGAGGAATGAGCAGTTCTTC
-	15	TRBV11-2	TRBJ2-7	-	CASSLWPGTTYEQYF	TGTGCCAGCAGCCTCTGGCCCGGGACAACCTACGAGCAGTACTTC
once	15	TRBV3-1/TRBV3-2	TRBJ2-7	TRBD2	CASSHHLAVSYEQYF	TGTGCCAGCAGCCACCACCTAGCGGTCTCCTACGAGCAGTACTTC
once	13	TRBV27	TRBJ1-5	-	CASRGRFNQPQHF	TGTGCCAGCAGGGGCAGATTCAATCAGCCCCAGCATTTT
-	15	TRBV29-1	TRBJ2-3	-	CSVGRWAGGTDTQYF	TGCAGCGTTGGCCGATGGGCAGGGGGCACAGATACGCAGTATTTT
-	15	TRBV19	TRBJ2-2	-	CASSTPGEVAGELFF	TGTGCCAGTAGTACCCCGGGGGAGGTTGCCGGGGAGCTGTTTTTT
-	14	TRBV5-1	TRBJ1-1	-	CASSLGETRAEAFF	TGCGCCAGCAGCTTGGGGGAAACTCGGGCTGAAGCTTTCTTT
-	16	TRBV28	TRBJ2-3	-	CASSSIGKGRTDTQYF	TGTGCCAGCAGTTCTATTGGGAAGGGCCGAACAGATACGCAGTATTTT
-	16	TRBV28	TRBJ2-2	-	CASRFLDAGYTGELFF	TGTGCCAGCAGGTTCCTGGATGCAGGGTACACCGGGGAGCTGTTTTTT
-	17	TRBV9	TRBJ2-6	-	CASSTRRGGSGANVLTF	TGTGCCAGCAGCACCCGCCGGGGTGGGTCTGGGGCCAACGTCCTGACTTTC
-	19	TRBV7-9	TRBJ2-7	TRBD2	CASSLSTPRTSGRPYEQYF	TGTGCCAGCAGCTTGTCAACTCCTAGGACTAGCGGGAGACCCTACGAGCAGTACTTC
-	15	TRBV4-1	TRBJ2-7	TRBD1	CASSQVGTGPYEQYF	TGCGCCAGCAGCCAAGTGGGGACAGGCCCCTACGAGCAGTACTTC
-	14	TRBV3-1/TRBV3-2	TRBJ1-2	TRBD1	CASSQRTGNGGYTF	TGTGCCAGCAGCCAACGGACAGGGAATGGAGGCTACACCTTC